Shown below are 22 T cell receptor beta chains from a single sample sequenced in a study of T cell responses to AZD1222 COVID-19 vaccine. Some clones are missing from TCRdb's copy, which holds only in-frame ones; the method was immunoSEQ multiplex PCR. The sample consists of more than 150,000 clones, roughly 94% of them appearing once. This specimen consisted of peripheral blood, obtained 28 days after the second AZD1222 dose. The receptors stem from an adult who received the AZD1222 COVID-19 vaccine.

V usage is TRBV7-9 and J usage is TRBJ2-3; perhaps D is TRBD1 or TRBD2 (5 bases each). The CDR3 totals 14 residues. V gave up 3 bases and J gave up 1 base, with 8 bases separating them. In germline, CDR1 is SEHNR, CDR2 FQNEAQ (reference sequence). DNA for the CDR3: TGTGCCAGCAGCTTGGGGGACGGCACAGATACGCAGTATTTT. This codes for CASSLGDGTDTQYF.

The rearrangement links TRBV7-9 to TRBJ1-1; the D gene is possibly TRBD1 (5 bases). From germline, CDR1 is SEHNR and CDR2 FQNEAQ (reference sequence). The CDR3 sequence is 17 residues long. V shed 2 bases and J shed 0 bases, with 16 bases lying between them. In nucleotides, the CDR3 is TGTGCCAGCAGCTTACCCATAGGACCACAGGTGAACACTGAAGCTTTCTTT. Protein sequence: CASSLPIGPQVNTEAFF.

The CDR3 spells CASSSRSGGTTEAFF. In DNA form, the CDR3 reads TGTGCCAGCAGCTCTAGGTCAGGGGGCACCACTGAAGCTTTCTTT. The chain joins TRBV11-3 to TRBJ1-1; 8 bases align to TRBD1. The CDR3 runs 15 residues. The V gene end was trimmed by 4 bases and the J gene end by 4 bases; junction bases not matched to a gene: 8. Germline V gives CDR1 SGHNT, CDR2 YENEEA.

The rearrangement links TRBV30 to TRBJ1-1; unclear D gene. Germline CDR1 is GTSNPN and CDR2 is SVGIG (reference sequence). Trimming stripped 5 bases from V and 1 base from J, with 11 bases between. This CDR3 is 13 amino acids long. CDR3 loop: CAWDTAENTEAFF. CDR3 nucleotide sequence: TGTGCCTGGGATACAGCAGAGAACACTGAAGCTTTCTTT.

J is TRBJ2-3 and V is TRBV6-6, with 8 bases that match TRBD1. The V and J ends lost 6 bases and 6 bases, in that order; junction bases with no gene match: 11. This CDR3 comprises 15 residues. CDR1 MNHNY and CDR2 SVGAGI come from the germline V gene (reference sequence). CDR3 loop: CASRPQGAVWDTQYF. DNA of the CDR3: TGTGCCAGCAGACCTCAGGGGGCGGTTTGGGATACGCAGTATTTT.

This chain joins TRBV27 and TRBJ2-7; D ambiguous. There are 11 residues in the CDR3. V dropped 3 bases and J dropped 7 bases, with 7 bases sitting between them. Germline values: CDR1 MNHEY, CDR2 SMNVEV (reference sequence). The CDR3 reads CASSLGIEQYF. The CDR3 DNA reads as TGTGCCAGCAGTTTGGGGATTGAGCAGTACTTC.

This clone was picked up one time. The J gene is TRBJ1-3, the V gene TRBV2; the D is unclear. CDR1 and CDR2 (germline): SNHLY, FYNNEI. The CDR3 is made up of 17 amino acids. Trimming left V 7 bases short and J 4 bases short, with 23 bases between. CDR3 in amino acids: CASNGMIDFFPGNTIYF. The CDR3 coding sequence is TGTGCCAGCAACGGTATGATAGACTTCTTCCCCGGAAACACCATATATTTT.

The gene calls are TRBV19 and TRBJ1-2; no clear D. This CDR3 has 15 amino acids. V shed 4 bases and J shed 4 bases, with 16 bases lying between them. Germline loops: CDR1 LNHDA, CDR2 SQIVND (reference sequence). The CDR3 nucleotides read TGTGCCAGTAGTACCGAAATCAAGGGAGTCTATGGCTACACCTTC. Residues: CASSTEIKGVYGYTF.

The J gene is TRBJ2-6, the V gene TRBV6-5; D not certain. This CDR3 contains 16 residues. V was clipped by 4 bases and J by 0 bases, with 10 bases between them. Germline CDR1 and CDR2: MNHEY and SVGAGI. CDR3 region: CASSWQVPSGANVLTF. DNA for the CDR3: TGTGCCAGCAGTTGGCAGGTTCCCTCTGGGGCCAACGTCCTGACTTTC.

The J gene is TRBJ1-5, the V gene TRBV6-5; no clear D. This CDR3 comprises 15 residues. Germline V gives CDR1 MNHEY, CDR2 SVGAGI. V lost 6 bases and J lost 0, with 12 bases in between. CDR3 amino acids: CASRQRGVSNQPQHF. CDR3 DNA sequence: TGTGCCAGCAGACAGCGCGGGGTTAGCAATCAGCCCCAGCATTTT.

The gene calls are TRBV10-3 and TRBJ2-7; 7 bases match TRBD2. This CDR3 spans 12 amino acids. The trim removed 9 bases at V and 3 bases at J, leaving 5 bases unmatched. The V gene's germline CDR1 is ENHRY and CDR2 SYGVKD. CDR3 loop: CAIGTTNYEQYF. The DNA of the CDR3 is TGTGCCATTGGGACTACAAACTACGAGCAGTACTTC.

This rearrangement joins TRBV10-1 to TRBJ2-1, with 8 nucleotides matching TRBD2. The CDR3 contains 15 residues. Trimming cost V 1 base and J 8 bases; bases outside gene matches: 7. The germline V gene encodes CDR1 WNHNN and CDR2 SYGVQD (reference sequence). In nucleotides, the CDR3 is TGCGCCAGCAGTGAGTTACGGGAGGGCCCTTATGAGCAGTTCTTC. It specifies CASSELREGPYEQFF.

In DNA, the CDR3 is TGTGCCAGCAGACTAGCGGGAGGCTACGAGCAGTACTTC. As protein: CASRLAGGYEQYF. The chain recombines TRBV27 with TRBJ2-7; 12 bases align to TRBD2. The J segment lost 3 bases and the V segment lost 6 bases, leaving 0 bases of the junction unmatched. Germline V lookup: CDR1 MNHEY, CDR2 SMNVEV (reference sequence). The CDR3 is 13 residues long.

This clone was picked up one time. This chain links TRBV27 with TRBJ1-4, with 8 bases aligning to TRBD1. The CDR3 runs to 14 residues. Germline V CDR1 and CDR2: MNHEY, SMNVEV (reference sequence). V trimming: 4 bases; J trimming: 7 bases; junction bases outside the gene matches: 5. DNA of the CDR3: TGTGCCAGCAGTTCTGGACAGGGCGGTGAAAAACTGTTTTTT. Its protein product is CASSSGQGGEKLFF.

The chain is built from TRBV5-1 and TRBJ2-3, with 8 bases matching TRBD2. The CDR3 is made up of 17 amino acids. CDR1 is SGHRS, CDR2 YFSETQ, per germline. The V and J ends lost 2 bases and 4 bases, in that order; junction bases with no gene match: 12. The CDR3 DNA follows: TGCGCCAGCAGCTTAGTAGGGGCGGCGGGGGGTCCAGATACGCAGTATTTT. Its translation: CASSLVGAAGGPDTQYF.

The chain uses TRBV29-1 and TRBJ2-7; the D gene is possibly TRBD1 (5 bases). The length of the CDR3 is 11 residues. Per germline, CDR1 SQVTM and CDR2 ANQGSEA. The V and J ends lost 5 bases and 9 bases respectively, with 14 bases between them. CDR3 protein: CSVLVAGSQYF. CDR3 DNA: TGCAGCGTTCTCGTGGCAGGGTCGCAGTACTTC.

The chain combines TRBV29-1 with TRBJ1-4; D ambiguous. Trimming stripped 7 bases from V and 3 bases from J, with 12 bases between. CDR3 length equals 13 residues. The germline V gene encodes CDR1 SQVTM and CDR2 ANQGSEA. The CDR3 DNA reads TGCAGCGGTTTATCTGGAGCTAATGAAAAACTGTTTTTT. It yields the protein CSGLSGANEKLFF.

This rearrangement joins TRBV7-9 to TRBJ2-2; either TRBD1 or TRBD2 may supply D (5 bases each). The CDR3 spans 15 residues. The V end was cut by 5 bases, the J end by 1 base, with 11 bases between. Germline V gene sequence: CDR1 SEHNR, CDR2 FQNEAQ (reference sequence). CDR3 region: CASSRDVMNTGELFF. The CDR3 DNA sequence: TGTGCCAGCAGCCGGGACGTAATGAACACCGGGGAGCTGTTTTTT.

The CDR3 reads CASSRLGTENREQFF. CDR3 in DNA: TGTGCCAGCAGCCGTCTGGGGACAGAGAACCGGGAGCAGTTCTTC. The genes are TRBV5-6 and TRBJ2-1; 7 nucleotides match TRBD1. The CDR3 has 15 residues. Germline CDR1 reads SGHDT; CDR2 reads YYEEEE. V was pared by 4 bases and J by 10 bases, with 14 bases of the junction left unmatched.

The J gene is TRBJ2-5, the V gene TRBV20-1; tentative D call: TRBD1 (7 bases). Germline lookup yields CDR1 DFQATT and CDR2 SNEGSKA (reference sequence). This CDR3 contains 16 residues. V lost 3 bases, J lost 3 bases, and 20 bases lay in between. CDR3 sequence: CSASSPGGRGKETQYF. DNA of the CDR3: TGCAGTGCTAGTTCACCCGGGGGCAGGGGGAAAGAGACCCAGTACTTC.

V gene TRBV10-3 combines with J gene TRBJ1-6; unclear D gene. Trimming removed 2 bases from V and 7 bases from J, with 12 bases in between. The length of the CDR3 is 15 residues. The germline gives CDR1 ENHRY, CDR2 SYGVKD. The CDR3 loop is CAISEGLGRNSPLHF. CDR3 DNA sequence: TGTGCCATCAGTGAGGGGTTGGGTAGAAATTCACCCCTCCACTTT.

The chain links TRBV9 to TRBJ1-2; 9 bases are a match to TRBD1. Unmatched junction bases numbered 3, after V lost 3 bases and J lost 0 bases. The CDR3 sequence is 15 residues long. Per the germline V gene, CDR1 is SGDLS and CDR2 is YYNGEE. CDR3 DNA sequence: TGTGCCAGCAGCGACGGGACAGGGACTAACTATGGCTACACCTTC. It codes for CASSDGTGTNYGYTF.